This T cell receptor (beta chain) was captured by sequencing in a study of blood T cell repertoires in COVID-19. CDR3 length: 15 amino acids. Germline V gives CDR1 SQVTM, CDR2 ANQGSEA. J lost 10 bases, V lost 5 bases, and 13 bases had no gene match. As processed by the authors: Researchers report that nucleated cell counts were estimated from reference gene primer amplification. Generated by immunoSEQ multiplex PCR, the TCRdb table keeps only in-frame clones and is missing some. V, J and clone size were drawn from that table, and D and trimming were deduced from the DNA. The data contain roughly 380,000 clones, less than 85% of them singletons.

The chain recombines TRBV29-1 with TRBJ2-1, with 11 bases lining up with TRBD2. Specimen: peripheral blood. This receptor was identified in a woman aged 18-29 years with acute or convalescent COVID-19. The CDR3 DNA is TGCAGCGTTTCGGGACTAGCGGCCGGGTATGGCGAGCAGTTCTTC. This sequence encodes CSVSGLAAGYGEQFF.